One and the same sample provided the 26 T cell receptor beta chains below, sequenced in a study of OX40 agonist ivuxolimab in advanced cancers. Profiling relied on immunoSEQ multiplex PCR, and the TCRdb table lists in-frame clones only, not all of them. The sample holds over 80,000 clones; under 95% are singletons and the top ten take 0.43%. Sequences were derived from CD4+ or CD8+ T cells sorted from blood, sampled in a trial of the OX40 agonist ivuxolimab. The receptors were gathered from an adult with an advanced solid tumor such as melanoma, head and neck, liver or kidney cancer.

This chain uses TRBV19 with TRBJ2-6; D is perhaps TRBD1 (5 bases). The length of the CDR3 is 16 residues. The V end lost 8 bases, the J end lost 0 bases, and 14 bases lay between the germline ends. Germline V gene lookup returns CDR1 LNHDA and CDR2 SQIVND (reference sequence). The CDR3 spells CASDDRRGSGANVLTF. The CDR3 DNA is TGTGCCAGTGACGACAGAAGGGGCTCTGGGGCCAACGTCCTGACTTTC.

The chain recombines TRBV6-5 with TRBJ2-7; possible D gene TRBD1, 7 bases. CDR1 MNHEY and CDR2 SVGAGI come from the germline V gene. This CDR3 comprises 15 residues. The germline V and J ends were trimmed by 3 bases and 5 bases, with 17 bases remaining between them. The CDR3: CASSYSGGGGHEQYF. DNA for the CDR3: TGTGCCAGCAGTTATTCAGGGGGTGGGGGGCACGAGCAGTACTTC.

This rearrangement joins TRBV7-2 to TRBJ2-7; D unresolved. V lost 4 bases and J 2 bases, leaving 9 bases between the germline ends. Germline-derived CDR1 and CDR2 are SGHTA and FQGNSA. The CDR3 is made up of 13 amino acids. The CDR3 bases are TGTGCCAGCAGCTCCCCTCAGACCTACGAGCAGTACTTC. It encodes CASSSPQTYEQYF.

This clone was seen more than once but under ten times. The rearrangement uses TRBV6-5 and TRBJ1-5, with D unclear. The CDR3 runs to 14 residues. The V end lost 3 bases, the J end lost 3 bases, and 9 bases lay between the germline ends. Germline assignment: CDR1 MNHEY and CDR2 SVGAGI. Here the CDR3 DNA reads TGTGCCAGCAGTTATGGCAGGTTCAATCAGCCCCAGCATTTT. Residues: CASSYGRFNQPQHF.

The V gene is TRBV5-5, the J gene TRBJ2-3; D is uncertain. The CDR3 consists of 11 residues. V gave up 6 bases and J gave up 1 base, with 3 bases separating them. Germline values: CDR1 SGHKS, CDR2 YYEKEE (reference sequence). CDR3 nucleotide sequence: TGTGCCAGCACTGGCACAGATACGCAGTATTTT. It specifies CASTGTDTQYF.

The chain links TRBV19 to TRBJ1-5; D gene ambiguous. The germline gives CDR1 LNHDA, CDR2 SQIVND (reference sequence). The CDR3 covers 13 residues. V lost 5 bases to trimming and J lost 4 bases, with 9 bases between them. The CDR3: CASSDRENQPQHF. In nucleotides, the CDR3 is TGTGCCAGTAGTGATCGGGAAAATCAGCCCCAGCATTTT.

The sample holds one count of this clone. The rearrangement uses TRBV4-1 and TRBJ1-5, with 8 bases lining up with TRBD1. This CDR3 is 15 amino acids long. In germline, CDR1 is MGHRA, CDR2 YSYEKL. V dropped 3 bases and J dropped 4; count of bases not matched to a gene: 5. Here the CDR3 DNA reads TGCGCCAGCAGCCAGGGGACAGGAGAGAATCAGCCCCAGCATTTT. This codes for CASSQGTGENQPQHF.

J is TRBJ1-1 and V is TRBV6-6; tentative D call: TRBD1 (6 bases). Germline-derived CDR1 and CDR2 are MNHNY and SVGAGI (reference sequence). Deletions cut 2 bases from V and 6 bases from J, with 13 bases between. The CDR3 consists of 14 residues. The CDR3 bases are TGTGCCAGCAGTTACCAGACACAGGGCCCTGAAGCTTTCTTT. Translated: CASSYQTQGPEAFF.

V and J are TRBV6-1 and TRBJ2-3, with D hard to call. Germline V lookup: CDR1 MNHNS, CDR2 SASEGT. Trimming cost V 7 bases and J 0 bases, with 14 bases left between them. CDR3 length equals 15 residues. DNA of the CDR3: TGTGCCAGCAACCCCCCCCCGGGTAGCACAGATACGCAGTATTTT. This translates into CASNPPPGSTDTQYF.

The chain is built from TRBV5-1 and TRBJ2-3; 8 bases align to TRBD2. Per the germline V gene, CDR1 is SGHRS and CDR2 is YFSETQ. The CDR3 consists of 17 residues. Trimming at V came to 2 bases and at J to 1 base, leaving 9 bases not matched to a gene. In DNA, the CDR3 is TGCGCCAGCAGCTTTTACGTAGCGGGACTCCGCACAGATACGCAGTATTTT. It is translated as CASSFYVAGLRTDTQYF.

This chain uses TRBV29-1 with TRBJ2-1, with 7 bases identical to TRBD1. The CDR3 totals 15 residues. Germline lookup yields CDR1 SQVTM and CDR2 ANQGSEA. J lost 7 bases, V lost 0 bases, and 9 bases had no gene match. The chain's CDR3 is CSVEDTGTDVNEQFF. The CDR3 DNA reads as TGCAGCGTTGAAGATACCGGGACAGACGTGAATGAGCAGTTCTTC.

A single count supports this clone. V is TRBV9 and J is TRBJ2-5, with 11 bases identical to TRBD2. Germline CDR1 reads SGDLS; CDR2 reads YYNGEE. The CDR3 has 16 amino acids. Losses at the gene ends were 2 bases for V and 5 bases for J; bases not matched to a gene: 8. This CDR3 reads CASSVGLAGGHETQYF. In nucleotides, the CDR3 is TGTGCCAGCAGCGTGGGCTTAGCGGGGGGGCATGAGACCCAGTACTTC.

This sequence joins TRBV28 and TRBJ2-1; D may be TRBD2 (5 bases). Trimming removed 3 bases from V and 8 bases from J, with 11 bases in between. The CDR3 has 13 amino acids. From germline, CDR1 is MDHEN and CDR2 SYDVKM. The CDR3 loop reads CASSFSERDEQFF. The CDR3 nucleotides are TGTGCCAGCAGTTTCTCGGAGAGGGATGAGCAGTTCTTC. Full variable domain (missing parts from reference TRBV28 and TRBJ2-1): DVKVTQSSRYLVKRTGEKVFLECVQDMDHENMFWYRQDPGLGLRLIYFSYDVKMKEKGDIPEGYSVSREKKERFSLILESASTNQTSMYLCASSFSERDEQFFGPGTRLTVL.

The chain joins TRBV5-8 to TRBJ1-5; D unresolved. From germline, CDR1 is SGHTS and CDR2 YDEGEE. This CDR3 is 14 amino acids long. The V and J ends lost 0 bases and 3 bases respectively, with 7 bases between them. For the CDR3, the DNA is TGTGCCAGCAGCTTGGAACCGCACAATCAGCCCCAGCATTTT. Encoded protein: CASSLEPHNQPQHF.

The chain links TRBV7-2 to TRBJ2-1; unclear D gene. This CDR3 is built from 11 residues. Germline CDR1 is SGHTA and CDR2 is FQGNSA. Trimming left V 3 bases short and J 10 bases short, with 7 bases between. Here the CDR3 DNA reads TGTGCCAGCAGCTTTTCAAGAGAGCAGTTCTTC. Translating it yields CASSFSREQFF.

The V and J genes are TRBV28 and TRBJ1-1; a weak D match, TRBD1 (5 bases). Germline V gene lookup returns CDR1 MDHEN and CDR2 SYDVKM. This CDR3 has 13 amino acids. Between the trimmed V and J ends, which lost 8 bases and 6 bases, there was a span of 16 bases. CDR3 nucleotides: TGTGCCAGCGGGGCCCCCGCGTTGGCTGAAGCTTTCTTT. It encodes CASGAPALAEAFF.

Here the CDR3 DNA reads TGTGCCAGCAGCTTAGGGGGCGGTTTCGGGAGTTACACAGATACGCAGTATTTT. It codes for CASSLGGGFGSYTDTQYF. V usage is TRBV7-9 and J usage is TRBJ2-3, with D possibly TRBD2 on 6 matching bases. V was clipped by 1 base and J by 2 bases, with 19 bases between them. The length of the CDR3 is 18 residues. The V gene's germline CDR1 is SEHNR and CDR2 FQNEAQ (reference sequence).

The chain's CDR3 is CASSRSGENEKLFF. The CDR3 coding sequence is TGTGCCAGCAGCCGGTCGGGGGAAAATGAAAAACTGTTTTTT. This chain connects TRBV7-9 to TRBJ1-4; D is perhaps TRBD1 (5 bases). The CDR3 runs to 14 residues. Trimming left V 5 bases short and J 5 bases short, with 12 bases between. Germline-derived CDR1 and CDR2 are SEHNR and FQNEAQ (reference sequence).

The CDR3 nucleotides are TGTGCCAGCAGCTTAGAGTCCGGGGTCGAGGCCGAGCAGTACTTC. As protein: CASSLESGVEAEQYF. The chain combines TRBV11-3 with TRBJ2-7, with D possibly matching TRBD2 (5 bases). The germline gives CDR1 SGHNT, CDR2 YENEEA. Trimming took off 0 bases at V and 6 bases at J, with 15 bases between the two ends. The CDR3 covers 15 residues.

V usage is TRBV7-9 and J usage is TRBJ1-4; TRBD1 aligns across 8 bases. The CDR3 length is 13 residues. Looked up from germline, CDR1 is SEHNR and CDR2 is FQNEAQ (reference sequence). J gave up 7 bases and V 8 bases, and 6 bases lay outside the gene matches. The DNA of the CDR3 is TGTGCCAGCGGGACAGGAGGGTCTGAAAAACTGTTTTTT. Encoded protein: CASGTGGSEKLFF.

CDR3 sequence reads: CASSGGQGPNTEAFF. The CDR3 nucleotides are TGTGCCAGCAGTGGTGGGCAGGGACCGAACACTGAAGCTTTCTTT. The gene calls are TRBV2 and TRBJ1-1, with D perhaps matching TRBD1 (5 bases). Trimming took 4 bases from V and 1 from J, leaving 13 bases between them. The CDR3 covers 15 residues. In germline, CDR1 is SNHLY, CDR2 FYNNEI.

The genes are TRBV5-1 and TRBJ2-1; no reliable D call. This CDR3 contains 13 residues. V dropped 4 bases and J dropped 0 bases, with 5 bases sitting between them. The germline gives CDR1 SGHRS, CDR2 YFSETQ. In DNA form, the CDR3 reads TGCGCCAGCAGCCCTCGCTCCTACAATGAGCAGTTCTTC. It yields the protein CASSPRSYNEQFF.

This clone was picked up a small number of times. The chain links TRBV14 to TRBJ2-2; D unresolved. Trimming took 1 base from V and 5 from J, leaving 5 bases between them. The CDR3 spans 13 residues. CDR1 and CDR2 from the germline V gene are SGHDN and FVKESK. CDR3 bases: TGTGCCAGCAGCCAAGTCTCAACCGGGGAGCTGTTTTTT. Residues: CASSQVSTGELFF.

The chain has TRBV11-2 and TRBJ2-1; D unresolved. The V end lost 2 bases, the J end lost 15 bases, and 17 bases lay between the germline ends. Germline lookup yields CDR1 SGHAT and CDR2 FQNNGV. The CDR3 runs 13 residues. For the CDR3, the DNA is TGTGCCAGCAGCTTATCTCGTGCTGCCTCGGGGTTCTTC. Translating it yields CASSLSRAASGFF.

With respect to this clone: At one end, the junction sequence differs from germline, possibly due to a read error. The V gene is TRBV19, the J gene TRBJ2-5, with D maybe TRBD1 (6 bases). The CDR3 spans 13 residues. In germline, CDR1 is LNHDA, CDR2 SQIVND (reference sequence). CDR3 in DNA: TGTGCCAGTAGCATCAAGGGACAAGCGACCCAGTACTTC. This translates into CASSIKGQATQYF.

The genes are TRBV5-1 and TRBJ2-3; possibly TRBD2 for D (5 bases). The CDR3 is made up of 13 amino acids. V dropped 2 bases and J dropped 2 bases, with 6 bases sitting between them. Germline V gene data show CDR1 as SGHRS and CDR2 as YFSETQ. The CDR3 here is CASSFGVTDTQYF. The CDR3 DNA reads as TGCGCCAGCAGCTTCGGGGTCACAGATACGCAGTATTTT. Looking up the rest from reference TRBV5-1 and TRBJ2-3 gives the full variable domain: KAGVTQTPRYLIKTRGQQVTLSCSPISGHRSVSWYQQTPGQGLQFLFEYFSETQRNKGNFPGRFSGRQFSNSRSEMNVSTLELGDSALYLCASSFGVTDTQYFGPGTRLTVL.